The T cell receptor (beta chain) under discussion was sequenced for a study of shared clonotypes between healthy human individuals. Regarding the study as a whole: About 5% was the fraction of naive CD4 clonotypes found shared across a few donors.

Losses at the gene ends were 5 bases for V and 6 bases for J; bases not matched to a gene: 4. Germline assignment: CDR1 MDHEN and CDR2 SYDVKM. The CDR3 is 13 residues long. The assay was carried out at the deep level. Investigators spread the genomic DNA of each subset evenly over several immunoSEQ plates. Clones were sequenced by immunoSEQ multiplex PCR, and TCRdb holds only the in-frame ones, with some missing. The table includes a few million clones, around nine tenths detected once. As for this clone: The antigen remains undetermined.

The chain joins TRBV28 to TRBJ1-3; the match to TRBD1 covers 7 bases. This TCR was sampled from a man aged 18 to 30 in good health. The sequencing input was naive CD4+ T cells sorted from blood. Subset described: CD45RA+ positively selected. The CDR3 loop is CASSLQGSNTIYF. Here the CDR3 DNA reads TGTGCCAGCAGTCTACAGGGGTCAAACACCATATATTTT. The full variable domain, rest sourced from reference TRBV28 and TRBJ1-3, is DVKVTQSSRYLVKRTGEKVFLECVQDMDHENMFWYRQDPGLGLRLIYFSYDVKMKEKGDIPEGYSVSREKKERFSLILESASTNQTSMYLCASSLQGSNTIYFGEGSWLTVV.